These 25 T cell receptor beta chains originate from one sample sequenced in a study of blood T cell repertoires in COVID-19. Profiling relied on immunoSEQ multiplex PCR, and the TCRdb table lists in-frame clones only, not all of them. The sample has roughly 120,000 clones, more than 75% seen once. The sequencing input was peripheral blood. These receptors all come from a woman aged 45 to 65 with acute or convalescent COVID-19.

J is TRBJ1-3 and V is TRBV11-1, with 8 positions matching TRBD1. CDR1 and CDR2 from the germline V gene are SGHAT and FQDESV (reference sequence). The junction had 6 bases not matched to a gene; V was cut back by 6 bases and J by 2 bases. The CDR3 runs 15 residues. The CDR3 nucleotides read TGTGCCAGCAGTCATGACAGGGGACCTGGAAACACCATATATTTT. Translating it yields CASSHDRGPGNTIYF.

This rearrangement joins TRBV5-1 to TRBJ2-3; 12 bases map to TRBD2. CDR3 length equals 19 residues. The germline V gene encodes CDR1 SGHRS and CDR2 YFSETQ. Trimming cost V 4 bases and J 6 bases; bases outside gene matches: 18. The CDR3 region is CASSTLAGGPPTSKDTQYF. The CDR3 DNA reads as TGCGCCAGCAGCACCCTAGCGGGAGGGCCTCCCACGTCGAAGGATACGCAGTATTTT.

The chain is built from TRBV28 and TRBJ1-2, with a weak D call TRBD1 (5 bases). The CDR3 is made up of 15 amino acids. Germline lookup yields CDR1 MDHEN and CDR2 SYDVKM. V lost 5 bases to trimming and J lost 0 bases, with 13 bases between them. The CDR3 loop is CASSPPSDTNYGYTF. Here the CDR3 DNA reads TGTGCCAGCAGTCCCCCCTCGGACACTAACTATGGCTACACCTTC.

The rearrangement links TRBV9 to TRBJ2-7; 11 bases are shared with TRBD2. The trim removed 0 bases at V and 3 bases at J, leaving 14 bases unmatched. The CDR3 covers 19 residues. The germline V gene has CDR1 SGDLS and CDR2 YYNGEE. CDR3 bases: TGTGCCAGCAGCGTAGGGGCTAGCGGGAGGCCCCATTCATACTACGAGCAGTACTTC. Amino acid sequence: CASSVGASGRPHSYYEQYF. The variable domain in full, completed from reference TRBV9 and TRBJ2-7, reads DSGVTQTPKHLITATGQRVTLRCSPRSGDLSVYWYQQSLDQGLQFLIQYYNGEERAKGNILERFSAQQFPDLHSELNLSSLELGDSALYFCASSVGASGRPHSYYEQYFGPGTRLTVT.

This rearrangement joins TRBV29-1 to TRBJ1-3, with D possibly TRBD1 on 5 matching bases. This CDR3 spans 16 amino acids. V gave up 0 bases and J gave up 2 bases, with 14 bases separating them. Germline V gene lookup returns CDR1 SQVTM and CDR2 ANQGSEA. The CDR3: CSVEDRDWGPGNTIYF. DNA for the CDR3: TGCAGCGTTGAAGACAGGGACTGGGGTCCTGGAAACACCATATATTTT.

The V gene is TRBV5-1, the J gene TRBJ2-1; TRBD1 matches 9 bases. The germline V gene has CDR1 SGHRS and CDR2 YFSETQ. The CDR3 loop spans 17 amino acids. Trimming at V came to 0 bases and at J to 7 bases, leaving 11 bases not matched to a gene. The CDR3: CASSLGGASGTGNEQFF. CDR3 nucleotides: TGCGCCAGCAGCTTGGGAGGGGCAAGCGGGACAGGGAATGAGCAGTTCTTC.

The chain has TRBV19 and TRBJ1-5, with 9 bases identical to TRBD1. J gave up 6 bases and V 4 bases, and 13 bases lay outside the gene matches. Germline CDR1 reads LNHDA; CDR2 reads SQIVND (reference sequence). The CDR3 contains 17 residues. Written as DNA, the CDR3 is TGTGCCAGTAGTACGGGGCCGGGACAGGGTAAGGGTCAGCCCCAGCATTTT. Its translation: CASSTGPGQGKGQPQHF. Using reference TRBV19 and TRBJ1-5 for the parts outside the CDR3, the full variable domain is DGGITQSPKYLFRKEGQNVTLSCEQNLNHDAMYWYRQDPGQGLRLIYYSQIVNDFQKGDIAEGYSVSREKKESFPLTVTSAQKNPTAFYLCASSTGPGQGKGQPQHFGDGTRLSIL.

This chain uses TRBV5-1 with TRBJ2-5; D is possibly TRBD2 (5 bases). Trimming took off 2 bases at V and 5 bases at J, with 13 bases between the two ends. This CDR3 is 14 amino acids long. The V gene's germline CDR1 is SGHRS and CDR2 YFSETQ. The CDR3 is CASSLFSTGETQYF. The CDR3 nucleotides are TGCGCCAGCAGCTTATTTTCCACGGGGGAGACCCAGTACTTC.

J is TRBJ1-5 and V is TRBV19, with D possibly TRBD1 on 6 matching bases. The CDR3 runs to 14 residues. V lost 3 bases and J lost 7, with 13 bases in between. Germline V gene data show CDR1 as LNHDA and CDR2 as SQIVND (reference sequence). CDR3 in DNA: TGTGCCAGTAGTATCGACAGGCCCTCCCAGCCCCAGCATTTT. It translates to CASSIDRPSQPQHF.

This clone turned up a few times. The same CDR3 arises from other DNA sequences in this sample as well. The chain carries TRBV7-6 and TRBJ1-2; TRBD1 might be the D (6 bases). V lost 5 bases and J 4 bases, leaving 11 bases between the germline ends. Germline V lookup: CDR1 SGHVS, CDR2 FNYEAQ. The CDR3 is 13 amino acids. CDR3 region: CASSSRGGYGYTF. The CDR3 DNA reads as TGTGCCAGCAGCAGCAGGGGCGGCTATGGCTACACCTTC.

The chain recombines TRBV6-2 or TRBV6-3 with TRBJ2-2; the match to TRBD1 covers 7 bases. Germline V gives CDR1 MNHEY, CDR2 SVGEGT. The CDR3 extends over 16 amino acids. Germline trimming cut 6 bases from V and 0 bases from J; bases unmatched to any gene: 7. The CDR3 reads CASSWDSPSNTGELFF. The DNA of the CDR3 is TGTGCCAGCAGCTGGGACAGTCCATCGAACACCGGGGAGCTGTTTTTT.

The V and J genes are TRBV14 and TRBJ2-3, with 11 bases matching TRBD2. The CDR3 spans 22 residues. Trimming at V came to 2 bases and at J to 0 bases, leaving 19 bases not matched to a gene. Germline CDR1 SGHDN, CDR2 FVKESK. The CDR3 DNA reads as TGTGCCAGCAGCCAAATGGTCTCTCTAGCGGGAGGTCCTCGAACTAGCACAGATACGCAGTATTTT. The encoded protein is CASSQMVSLAGGPRTSTDTQYF.

Comment on this clone: This same CDR3 is encoded by further DNA sequences in the sample. V and J are TRBV15 and TRBJ2-7; 9 bases match TRBD1. J lost 9 bases, V lost 0 bases, and 12 bases had no gene match. Germline CDR1 is LNHNV and CDR2 is YYDKDF (reference sequence). The length of the CDR3 is 16 residues. The chain's CDR3 is CATSRDGTGIPASQYF. CDR3 nucleotides: TGTGCCACCAGCAGAGATGGGACAGGGATCCCTGCCTCGCAGTACTTC.

The chain combines TRBV19 with TRBJ2-7; D remains ambiguous. Germline CDR1 reads LNHDA; CDR2 reads SQIVND (reference sequence). Trimming cost V 2 bases and J 2 bases, with 10 bases left between them. The CDR3 sequence is 14 residues long. The CDR3 region is CASSILDGAYEQYF. DNA for the CDR3: TGTGCCAGTAGTATACTAGACGGCGCCTACGAGCAGTACTTC. Looking up the rest from reference TRBV19 and TRBJ2-7 gives the full variable domain: DGGITQSPKYLFRKEGQNVTLSCEQNLNHDAMYWYRQDPGQGLRLIYYSQIVNDFQKGDIAEGYSVSREKKESFPLTVTSAQKNPTAFYLCASSILDGAYEQYFGPGTRLTVT.

The rearrangement joins TRBV6-5 to TRBJ2-7, with a tentative D call TRBD2 (6 bases). The CDR3 is made up of 14 amino acids. Looked up from germline, CDR1 is MNHEY and CDR2 is SVGAGI. Trimming stripped 6 bases from V and 6 bases from J, with 18 bases between. The CDR3 protein is CASSRGRERVEQYF. The DNA for the CDR3 is TGTGCCAGCAGCAGAGGACGGGAGCGGGTCGAGCAGTACTTC.

The chain combines TRBV12-3 or TRBV12-4 with TRBJ2-7; D unclear. V dropped 7 bases and J dropped 7 bases, with 17 bases sitting between them. The CDR3 runs to 13 residues. CDR3 coding DNA: TGTGCCAGCATGAATTTCGCGCGCGCGGAGCAGTACTTC. Translated, it gives CASMNFARAEQYF.

This clone appeared a single time. The rearrangement joins TRBV2 to TRBJ2-7; TRBD1 aligns across 7 bases. Looked up from germline, CDR1 is SNHLY and CDR2 is FYNNEI. CDR3 length equals 14 residues. Trimming cost V 7 bases and J 3 bases; bases outside gene matches: 9. The CDR3 DNA follows: TGTGCCAGCACCTTACAGGGGCTAAACTACGAGCAGTACTTC. As protein: CASTLQGLNYEQYF.

This clone showed up just a few times. This chain uses TRBV18 with TRBJ2-7; the match to TRBD1 covers 8 bases. Germline V lookup: CDR1 KGHSH, CDR2 LQKENI. V was clipped by 5 bases and J by 2 bases; unmatched bases: 5. The CDR3 covers 14 residues. The chain's CDR3 is CASSSNRGAYEQYF. DNA for the CDR3: TGTGCCAGCTCATCGAACAGGGGGGCCTACGAGCAGTACTTC.

This chain connects TRBV28 to TRBJ2-3; 8 nucleotides align to TRBD1. Germline V gene lookup returns CDR1 MDHEN and CDR2 SYDVKM. CDR3 length: 15 amino acids. The J segment lost 3 bases and the V segment lost 5 bases, leaving 7 bases of the junction unmatched. The CDR3 DNA reads as TGTGCCAGCAGTCCCCAGGGGGCAGCTACAGATACGCAGTATTTT. Protein: CASSPQGAATDTQYF.

The V call is TRBV24-1, the J call TRBJ2-1, with D possibly TRBD1 on 6 matching bases. V lost 1 base and J 9 bases, leaving 15 bases between the germline ends. Germline V gene data show CDR1 as KGHDR and CDR2 as SFDVKD. There are 15 residues in the CDR3. CDR3 sequence (DNA): TGTGCCACCAGTGATTTAGGGGGAGAGGGCATTGAGCAGTTCTTC. Protein: CATSDLGGEGIEQFF.

The genes are TRBV3-1 (or the pseudogene TRBV3-2) and TRBJ1-3; no firm D call. The CDR3 consists of 13 residues. The germline V gene has CDR1 LGHDT and CDR2 YNNKEL (reference sequence). Trimming took off 7 bases at V and 0 bases at J, with 7 bases between the two ends. CDR3 loop: CASKLSSGNTIYF. CDR3 nucleotide sequence: TGTGCCAGCAAGCTATCCTCTGGAAACACCATATATTTT.

The rearrangement links TRBV2 to TRBJ2-5; the match to TRBD1 covers 8 bases. The CDR3 has 14 amino acids. The germline V gene has CDR1 SNHLY and CDR2 FYNNEI. Germline trimming cut 5 bases from V and 3 bases from J; bases unmatched to any gene: 5. The CDR3 DNA sequence: TGTGCCAGCAGTAAGGACAGGGAGAAAGAGACCCAGTACTTC. It is translated as CASSKDREKETQYF.

The chain recombines TRBV7-2 with TRBJ2-7; D is possibly TRBD2 (6 bases). V was trimmed by 5 bases and J by 6 bases, leaving 14 bases between them. Germline V lookup: CDR1 SGHTA, CDR2 FQGNSA. The CDR3 runs to 13 residues. The CDR3 loop reads CASSPRRGSEQYF. CDR3 bases: TGTGCCAGCAGCCCCAGGAGGGGCTCCGAGCAGTACTTC.

The CDR3, as DNA: TGTGCCAGCAGTCATGGCGGGAGCTCCTACGAGCAGTACTTC. Translating gives CASSHGGSSYEQYF. The chain combines TRBV27 with TRBJ2-7; 7 bases map to TRBD2. Germline assignment: CDR1 MNHEY and CDR2 SMNVEV (reference sequence). The CDR3 loop spans 14 amino acids. V gave up 5 bases and J gave up 0 bases; unmatched junction bases: 4.

The rearrangement links TRBV19 to TRBJ2-1; 12 bases map to TRBD2. The V gene's germline CDR1 is LNHDA and CDR2 SQIVND (reference sequence). J lost 5 bases, V lost 5 bases, and 10 bases had no gene match. The length of the CDR3 is 17 residues. The CDR3 bases are TGTGCCAGTAGTGGAACGGGACTAGCGGGCGCAAACAATGAGCAGTTCTTC. As protein: CASSGTGLAGANNEQFF.